The present TCR beta chain was sequenced within a study of beta chain features in type 1 diabetes (dated by TCRdb to between 2017 and 2018). In the study overall: Mean age, gender distribution, total cell number and subset yield were not different between patients and healthy donors. Naive and central memory subsets were obtained from all 30 or so donors, but regulatory and stem cell-like memory subsets were isolated from only 8 patients and about 8 healthy donors. A total of about 99,000,000 sorted cells were examined across all samples, and RNA yield correlated strongly with the number of cells per subset. In the study, TCRB repertoires of sorted circulating CD4+ T cell subsets from recently diagnosed type 1 diabetes patients were compared with those of matched healthy donors.

Each donor gave one peripheral blood draw, averaging roughly 120 mL, which was collected into heparinised tubes. A BD FACSAria II and a panel including CD45RO, CCR7, CD25, CD127, CD95 and CD27 were used to sort naive, central memory, regulatory and stem cell-like memory CD4+ T cells. Purity was above 98% for every sorted population. PBMCs were separated immediately by Lymphoprep density gradient centrifugation and were stained directly, without being cultured. So that batch effects would be minimized, each experiment stained and sorted samples in pairs, pairing one healthy donor with one patient. Details on this clone: The antigen it recognizes is unknown. Within one base of it there is no much larger clone, and no base qualities were kept.

The entire isolated RNA was reverse transcribed using the High Capacity cDNA Reverse Transcription Kit, and thus expressed TCRB transcripts were sequenced. Deep immunoSEQ sequencing was performed on naive, central memory and regulatory T cell samples, with an average of roughly 4 million total reads per sample. Sorted cells were lysed in RLT buffer and RNA was extracted with DNase-treated RNeasy Micro or Mini kits, depending on cell number. To prevent cross-contamination, each cell subset was processed individually, whereas patient and healthy donor samples were processed jointly. Using the immunoSEQ multiplex PCR, TCRB sequences were amplified from cDNA into 87-bp fragments spanning the CDR3 region. The amplicons were sequenced using the Illumina HiSeq platform. In the original analysis: Synthetic template baselines were used to correct PCR bias computationally, reads within Hamming distance 2 were collapsed together, and singletons that could not be merged were discarded. Reads were aligned against IMGT to assign V, D and J genes, CDR3 length and insertions or deletions at six rearrangement sites. Within each subset, clonotype counts were normalized to sorted cell number, after which true diversity and Gini coefficients were computed with the tcR R package. Repertoire sharing was quantified using the overlap coefficient calculated on TCRB nucleotide sequences. As a proxy for the pre-selection repertoire, out-of-frame TCRB sequences from naive cells were analyzed. TCRdb stores this immuneACCESS table with in-frame sequences only. Part of the clones is absent; in the studies checked, under half of the shortfall reflects unresolved V genes, and no reason is known for the rest. D and trimming were read from the DNA, whereas the V and J calls and clone size are those reported in that table. The sample yields some 660,000 clones; over 11% were counted once. The ten largest account for just under 0.04% of the sample.

Taken from the germline V gene, the CDR1 and CDR2 loops are MDHEN and SYDVKM. V sheds 5 bases and J sheds 6 bases, leaving 14 bases between their ends. The CDR3, cysteine through phenylalanine, is 14 amino acids long. Only the CDR3 DNA is retained, 42 bases long and in frame from the first base. Points the paper makes about the study in general: Only small numbers of individuals were included in the HLA sub-analyses, which left unresolved whether HLA type had any influence on TCRB rearrangement. Shorter templates might have been favored by PCR, but patient and control samples were amplified and corrected together, so both groups would have been affected equally by any skew. Patients with type 1 diabetes made fewer insertions and deleted more nucleotides at VDJ recombination sites, implying thymic rearrangement abnormalities. In all four CD4+ subsets, TCRB CDR3 length was moderately but significantly shorter in type 1 diabetes patients. The naive, central memory and regulatory TCRB repertoires appeared to resemble one another more closely among patients than among healthy donors. Because cDNA rather than genomic DNA was sequenced, highly expressing activated cells could have been over-represented, although no difference in activation and CD3 levels was found between groups.

Sequencing was done on a sample of naive CD4+ T cells from blood. The cell subset or site label of this sample denotes: true naive CD4+ T cells. This TCR was recovered from a man younger than 35 with type 1 diabetes. The rearrangement combines TRBV28 with TRBJ2-1, with no confidently assigned D gene. In nucleotide form, the sequence is TGTGCCAGCAGTCCCGGTTGGGCCGGCAATGAGCAGTTCTTC. This encodes CASSPGWAGNEQFF.